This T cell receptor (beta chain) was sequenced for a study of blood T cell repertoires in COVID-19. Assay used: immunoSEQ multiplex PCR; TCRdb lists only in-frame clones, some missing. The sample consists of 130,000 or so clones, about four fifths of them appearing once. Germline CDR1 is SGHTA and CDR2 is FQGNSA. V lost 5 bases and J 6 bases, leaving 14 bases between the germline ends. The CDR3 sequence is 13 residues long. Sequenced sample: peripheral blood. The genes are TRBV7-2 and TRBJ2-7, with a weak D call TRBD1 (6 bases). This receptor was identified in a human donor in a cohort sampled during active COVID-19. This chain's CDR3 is CASSPDPRGEQYF. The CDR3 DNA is TGTGCCAGCAGCCCCGACCCCAGGGGCGAGCAGTACTTC.